This T cell receptor (beta chain) originates from a study of blood T cells in healthy people across ages. As for the study in general: Capture by template switching was about one barcoded beta molecule per two T cells.

Next came a second PCR, run for about 6 to 12 cycles, which used a sample-barcoded 5' primer along with a J-beta primer mix. TCRdb called the 5' RACE reads again in MiXCR, with one record for every CDR3 protein. The sample includes 630,000 or so distinct CDR3 sequences, 25% to 30% of them seen just once. Study-level results: A roughly linear age-dependent decrease characterized TCR beta diversity per million T cells. The authors considered diversity estimates from one million T cells to be underestimates. Diversity of TCR beta correlated strongly with naive T cell percentage.

This clonotype was counted a few times. The target antigen is unknown. Sequenced input: blood. The source is a woman older than 75 in good health.

The CDR3 sequence is CASSPTRVGEWGTDTQYF. CDR3 DNA: TGTGCCAGCAGCCCCACCCGGGTCGGGGAATGGGGCACAGATACGCAGTATTTT. The chain combines TRBV6-1 with TRBJ2-3, with D perhaps matching TRBD2 (5 bases). Trimming pared 6 bases from V and 1 base from J, leaving 23 bases between. Germline loops: CDR1 MNHNS, CDR2 SASEGT. This CDR3 has 18 residues.